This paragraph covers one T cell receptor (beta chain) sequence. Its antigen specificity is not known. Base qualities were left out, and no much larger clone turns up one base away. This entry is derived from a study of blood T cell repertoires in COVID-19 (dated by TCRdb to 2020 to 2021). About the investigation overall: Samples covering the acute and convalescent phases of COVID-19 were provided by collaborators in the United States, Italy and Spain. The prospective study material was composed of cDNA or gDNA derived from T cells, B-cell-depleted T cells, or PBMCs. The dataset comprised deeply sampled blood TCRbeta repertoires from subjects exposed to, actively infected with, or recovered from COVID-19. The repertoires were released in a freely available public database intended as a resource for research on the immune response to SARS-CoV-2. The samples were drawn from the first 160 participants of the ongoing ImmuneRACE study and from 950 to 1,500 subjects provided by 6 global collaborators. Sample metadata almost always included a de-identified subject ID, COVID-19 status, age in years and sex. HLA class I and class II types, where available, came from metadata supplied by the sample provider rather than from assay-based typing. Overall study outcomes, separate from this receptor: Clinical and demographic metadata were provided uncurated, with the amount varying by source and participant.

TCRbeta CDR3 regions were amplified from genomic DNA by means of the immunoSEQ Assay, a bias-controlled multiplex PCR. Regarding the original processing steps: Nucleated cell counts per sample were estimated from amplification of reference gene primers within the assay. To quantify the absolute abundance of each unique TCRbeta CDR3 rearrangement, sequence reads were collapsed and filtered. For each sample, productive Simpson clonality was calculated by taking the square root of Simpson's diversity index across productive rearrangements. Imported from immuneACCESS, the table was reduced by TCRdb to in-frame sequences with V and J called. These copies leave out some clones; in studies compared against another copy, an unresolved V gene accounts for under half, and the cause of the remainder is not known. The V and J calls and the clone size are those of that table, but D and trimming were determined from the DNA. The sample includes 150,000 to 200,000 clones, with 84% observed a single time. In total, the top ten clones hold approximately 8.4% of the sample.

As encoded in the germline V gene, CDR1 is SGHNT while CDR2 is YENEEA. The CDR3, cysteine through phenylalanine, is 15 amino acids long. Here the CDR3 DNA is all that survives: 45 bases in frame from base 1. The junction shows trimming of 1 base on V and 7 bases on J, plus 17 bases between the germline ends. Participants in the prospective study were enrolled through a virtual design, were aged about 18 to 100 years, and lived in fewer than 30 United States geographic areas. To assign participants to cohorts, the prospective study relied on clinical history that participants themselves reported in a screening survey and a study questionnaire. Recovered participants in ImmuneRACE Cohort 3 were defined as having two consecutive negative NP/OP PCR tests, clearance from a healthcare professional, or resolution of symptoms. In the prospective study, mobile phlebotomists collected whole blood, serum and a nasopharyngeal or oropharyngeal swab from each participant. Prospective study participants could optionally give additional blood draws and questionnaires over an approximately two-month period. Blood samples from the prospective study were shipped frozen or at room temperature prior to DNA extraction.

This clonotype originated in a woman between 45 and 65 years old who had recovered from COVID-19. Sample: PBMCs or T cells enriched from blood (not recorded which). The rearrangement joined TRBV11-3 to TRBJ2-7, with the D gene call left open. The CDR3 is CASSLGSLGALEQYF. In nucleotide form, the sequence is TGTGCCAGCAGCTTAGGATCGCTGGGCGCCTTAGAGCAGTACTTC.